The 5 T cell receptor beta chains presented below share a single source sample, sequenced in a study of spatial heterogeneity in lung cancer. MiXCR, run by TCRdb on the 5' RACE reads, gives a single entry per CDR3 protein. Of about 36,000 distinct CDR3 sequences listed, about 7.9% were seen once; the top ten hold 9.4%. The sample's time point: blood at routine non-recurrence follow-up after resection. This sample comprised PBMCs, obtained at follow-up. These TCRs come from a male donor with early-stage non-small cell lung cancer.

This clonotype was seen many times. The chain has TRBV18 and TRBJ2-1, with a weak D call TRBD2 (6 bases). The CDR3 sequence is 15 residues long. Deletions cut 4 bases from V and 2 bases from J, with 12 bases between. Germline V gives CDR1 KGHSH, CDR2 LQKENI. The CDR3 sequence: CASSQSGTPYNEQFF. As DNA, the CDR3 is TGTGCCAGCTCACAATCCGGGACTCCCTACAATGAGCAGTTCTTC.

This clonotype was seen ten or more times. The chain couples TRBV5-1 to TRBJ2-3, with TRBD2 identical over 11 bases. CDR3 length: 15 residues. Germline V gives CDR1 SGHRS, CDR2 YFSETQ. Unmatched junction bases numbered 7, after V lost 9 bases and J lost 1 base. CDR3 region: CATSSGGQGTDTQYF. The CDR3 DNA sequence: TGCGCCACCTCTAGCGGGGGGCAAGGCACAGATACGCAGTATTTT.

The rearrangement joins TRBV29-1 to TRBJ2-7; D might be TRBD1 (5 bases). The CDR3 extends over 11 amino acids. Germline CDR1 reads SQVTM; CDR2 reads ANQGSEA. V gave up 4 bases and J gave up 7 bases, with 11 bases separating them. CDR3 amino acids: CSVGGQREQYF. The DNA for the CDR3 is TGCAGCGTTGGGGGCCAGAGAGAGCAGTACTTC.

This clonotype was picked up many times. This rearrangement joins TRBV9 to TRBJ2-3; D is undetermined. There are 15 residues in the CDR3. V shed 0 bases and J shed 0 bases, with 8 bases lying between them. Germline V lookup: CDR1 SGDLS, CDR2 YYNGEE. CDR3 DNA sequence: TGTGCCAGCAGCGTAGGGGCAATTAGCACAGATACGCAGTATTTT. Its translation: CASSVGAISTDTQYF.

This clonotype has ten or more counts. The V gene is TRBV11-2, the J gene TRBJ2-7; no clear D. The CDR3 runs to 14 residues. V was shortened by 5 bases and J by 2 bases, with 13 bases between the two germline ends. In germline, CDR1 is SGHAT, CDR2 FQNNGV. CDR3 residues: CASSPQATTYEQYF. The CDR3 nucleotides are TGTGCCAGCAGCCCCCAGGCTACGACCTACGAGCAGTACTTC.